The 8 T cell receptor beta chains below were found in one sample sequenced in a study of blood T cell repertoires in COVID-19. Here immunoSEQ multiplex PCR was the method, and the copy in TCRdb shows in-frame clones only, minus some. The table lists more than 90,000 clones, about 81% of them singletons, with around 4.1% in the top ten. Sequencing input: peripheral blood. These receptors all come from a man in his fifties or sixties with acute or convalescent COVID-19.

This clone was recorded once. The rearrangement joins TRBV9 to TRBJ2-3; the D is unclear. The CDR3 is made up of 13 amino acids. Per germline, CDR1 SGDLS and CDR2 YYNGEE. V gave up 2 bases and J gave up 4 bases, with 8 bases separating them. In DNA, the CDR3 is TGTGCCAGCAGCGTCAGTGTCGCAGATACGCAGTATTTT. It translates to CASSVSVADTQYF.

The V and J genes are TRBV4-3 and TRBJ2-1, with D perhaps TRBD2 (5 bases). CDR3 length: 18 residues. Trimming took 0 bases from V and 0 from J, leaving 15 bases between them. Per germline, CDR1 LGHNA and CDR2 YSLEER. CDR3 protein: CASSQDQAAVSSYNEQFF. In DNA, the CDR3 is TGCGCCAGCAGCCAAGATCAAGCGGCCGTAAGCTCCTACAATGAGCAGTTCTTC.

The DNA for the CDR3 is TGCGCCAGCAGCTTAGACACAGGGGTAAAGAACACTGAAGCTTTCTTT. Its protein product is CASSLDTGVKNTEAFF. The V call is TRBV5-1, the J call TRBJ1-1; 7 nucleotides align to TRBD1. Trimming at V came to 2 bases and at J to 1 base, leaving 8 bases not matched to a gene. The CDR3 is 16 residues long. The V gene's germline CDR1 is SGHRS and CDR2 YFSETQ.

In this sample, this clone turned up once. The genes are TRBV11-3 and TRBJ1-1; D is undetermined. Germline CDR1 SGHNT, CDR2 YENEEA. Trimming cost V 5 bases and J 4 bases, with 11 bases left between them. The CDR3 length is 13 residues. The CDR3 spells CASSLELSTEAFF. Written as DNA, the CDR3 is TGTGCCAGCAGCCTGGAGCTGTCCACTGAAGCTTTCTTT. Based on the CDR3 plus reference TRBV11-3 and TRBJ1-1, the full variable domain is EAGVVQSPRYKIIEKKQPVAFWCNPISGHNTLYWYLQNLGQGPELLIRYENEEAVDDSQLPKDRFSAERLKGVDSTLKIQPAELGDSAVYLCASSLELSTEAFFGQGTRLTVV.

The chain has TRBV28 and TRBJ1-6, with no clear D. V shed 5 bases and J shed 0 bases, with 8 bases lying between them. The germline CDR1 and CDR2 sequences are MDHEN and SYDVKM. The CDR3 length is 15 residues. The CDR3 DNA reads TGTGCCAGCAGTCTAAGTAGCTCCTATAATTCACCCCTCCACTTT. This translates into CASSLSSSYNSPLHF.

The CDR3 loop is CATSRAGTGDEKLFF. The CDR3 bases are TGTGCCACCAGCAGGGCAGGGACAGGGGATGAAAAACTGTTTTTT. The rearrangement joins TRBV15 to TRBJ1-4; 10 nucleotides agree with TRBD1. Trimming removed 3 bases from V and 6 bases from J; junction bases left unmatched: 4. Germline V CDR1 and CDR2: LNHNV, YYDKDF (reference sequence). The CDR3 has 15 residues.

This clone was detected only once. The V gene is TRBV7-9, the J gene TRBJ1-1; D unclear. V shed 2 bases and J shed 1 base, with 5 bases lying between them. Germline V gives CDR1 SEHNR, CDR2 FQNEAQ (reference sequence). This CDR3 has 13 amino acids. The CDR3 sequence: CASSLRQNTEAFF. CDR3 nucleotides: TGTGCCAGCAGCTTACGACAGAACACTGAAGCTTTCTTT. Full variable domain (remainder filled in from reference TRBV7-9 and TRBJ1-1): DTGVSQNPRHKITKRGQNVTFRCDPISEHNRLYWYRQTLGQGPEFLTYFQNEAQLEKSRLLSDRFSAERPKGSFSTLEIQRTEQGDSAMYLCASSLRQNTEAFFGQGTRLTVV.

The chain has TRBV27 and TRBJ2-1, with 8 positions matching TRBD2. In germline, CDR1 is MNHEY, CDR2 SMNVEV (reference sequence). Trimming cost V 7 bases and J 5 bases; bases outside gene matches: 7. CDR3 length: 14 amino acids. This CDR3 reads CASNYGTRNNEQFF. The CDR3 DNA sequence: TGTGCCAGCAACTACGGGACTAGGAACAATGAGCAGTTCTTC.